The next 28 T cell receptor beta chains were all read from a single sample in a study of long-term antiretroviral therapy in people with HIV. Version v3.0 of the immunoSEQ assay ran at survey level. Produced via immunoSEQ multiplex PCR; TCRdb's table is partial and in-frame only. Among more than 35,000 clones listed, 80% to 90% were seen once. Sequences were derived from unsorted PBMCs, sampled just before starting antiretroviral therapy. The origin of the receptors is a woman younger than 35 with HIV.

The rearrangement joins TRBV7-8 to TRBJ1-2; possibly TRBD1 for D (6 bases). Germline CDR1 and CDR2: SGHVS and FQNEAQ. The CDR3 is 14 residues long. V lost 0 bases to trimming and J lost 7 bases, with 12 bases between them. In DNA form, the CDR3 reads TGTGCCAGCAGCTTAGCGGGGGGGCGAGGTGGCTACACCTTC. It translates to CASSLAGGRGGYTF.

The chain uses TRBV19 and TRBJ2-7; a weak D match, TRBD1 (7 bases). This CDR3 is 14 amino acids long. Deletions cut 5 bases from V and 3 bases from J, with 14 bases between. Per germline, CDR1 LNHDA and CDR2 SQIVND (reference sequence). CDR3 sequence (DNA): TGTGCCAGTAGTCCTGCGGGACAGCACTACGAGCAGTACTTC. Translating gives CASSPAGQHYEQYF.

Only one count was recorded for this clone. The J gene is TRBJ2-3, the V gene TRBV19; 9 bases agree with TRBD1. This CDR3 region has 16 residues. Trimming removed 4 bases from V and 2 bases from J; junction bases left unmatched: 7. Germline V gene data show CDR1 as LNHDA and CDR2 as SQIVND (reference sequence). CDR3 sequence: CASSTRQGDFTDTQYF. In DNA, the CDR3 is TGTGCCAGTAGTACGAGACAGGGGGATTTCACAGATACGCAGTATTTT.

The CDR3 DNA follows: TGTGCCAGCAGCTTTAGGGGACAGAGCAATCAGCCCCAGCATTTT. Its protein is CASSFRGQSNQPQHF. This sequence joins TRBV7-2 and TRBJ1-5; 7 positions match TRBD1. Germline V gene data show CDR1 as SGHTA and CDR2 as FQGNSA. The ends lost 3 bases at V and 1 base at J; junction bases unmatched: 3. The CDR3 runs 15 residues.

The chain recombines TRBV27 with TRBJ2-5; D unclear. This CDR3 contains 11 residues. From germline, CDR1 is MNHEY and CDR2 SMNVEV (reference sequence). Deletions cut 4 bases from V and 3 bases from J, with 3 bases between. The CDR3 nucleotides are TGTGCCAGCAGTTCGGAAGAGACCCAGTACTTC. This encodes CASSSEETQYF.

The J gene is TRBJ1-1, the V gene TRBV11-1; D is unclear. V gave up 1 base and J gave up 3 bases, with 6 bases separating them. The CDR3 covers 13 residues. Germline loops: CDR1 SGHAT, CDR2 FQDESV (reference sequence). The CDR3 protein is CASSLEAYTEAFF. The CDR3 bases are TGTGCCAGCAGCTTAGAAGCCTACACTGAAGCTTTCTTT.

V is TRBV7-9 and J is TRBJ2-7; D is possibly TRBD2 (6 bases). V dropped 4 bases and J dropped 2 bases, with 18 bases sitting between them. This CDR3 region has 16 residues. CDR1 is SEHNR and CDR2 is FQNEAQ in the germline V gene (reference sequence). CDR3 bases: TGTGCCAGCAGCTCAGCGGGCGGGGTTCCGCCCTACGAGCAGTACTTC. The encoded protein is CASSSAGGVPPYEQYF.

V is TRBV6-5 and J is TRBJ1-1; no clear D. From germline, CDR1 is MNHEY and CDR2 SVGAGI. The CDR3 totals 15 residues. V was trimmed by 0 bases and J by 2 bases, leaving 10 bases between them. The CDR3: CASSYSATVNTEAFF. Written as DNA, the CDR3 is TGTGCCAGCAGTTACTCGGCGACGGTAAACACTGAAGCTTTCTTT.

The chain recombines TRBV7-3 with TRBJ2-7; D is unclear. The ends were cut back, 5 bases at V and 2 bases at J, with 10 bases in the middle. Germline CDR1 is SGHTA and CDR2 is FQGTGA. CDR3 length: 13 amino acids. The chain's CDR3 is CASSLVPAYEQYF. CDR3 DNA: TGTGCCAGCAGCCTGGTCCCAGCCTACGAGCAGTACTTC. The full variable domain, rest sourced from reference TRBV7-3 and TRBJ2-7, is GAGVSQTPSNKVTEKGKYVELRCDPISGHTALYWYRQSLGQGPEFLIYFQGTGAADDSGLPNDRFFAVRPEGSVSTLKIQRTERGDSAVYLCASSLVPAYEQYFGPGTRLTVT.

This sequence joins TRBV11-2 and TRBJ1-1; TRBD1 agrees at 8 bases. The germline CDR1 and CDR2 sequences are SGHAT and FQNNGV. The J segment lost 4 bases and the V segment lost 4 bases, leaving 14 bases of the junction unmatched. The CDR3 is 17 residues long. The CDR3 DNA follows: TGTGCCAGCAGCTACCGACAGGGGCCGGTGATGGGCACTGAAGCTTTCTTT. Its translation is CASSYRQGPVMGTEAFF.

The V and J genes are TRBV9 and TRBJ1-5; TRBD1 might be the D (5 bases). The V and J ends lost 5 bases and 7 bases respectively, with 13 bases between them. The CDR3 has 13 residues. The germline V gene encodes CDR1 SGDLS and CDR2 YYNGEE. The CDR3 is CASRQGSWQPQHF. The CDR3 nucleotides read TGTGCCAGCAGGCAGGGATCATGGCAGCCCCAGCATTTT.

The rearrangement joins TRBV28 to TRBJ2-7; perhaps TRBD1 as D (5 bases). V lost 4 bases and J 4 bases, leaving 11 bases between the germline ends. The length of the CDR3 is 13 residues. Germline V gene sequence: CDR1 MDHEN, CDR2 SYDVKM. The CDR3 coding sequence is TGTGCCAGCAGTTGGGGCAGGGCGTACGAGCAGTACTTC. Amino acid sequence: CASSWGRAYEQYF.

The chain joins TRBV11-3 to TRBJ2-1; 9 bases map to TRBD1. The CDR3 runs 15 residues. After removal of 5 bases from V and 7 bases from J, the junction contained 9 bases not matched to a gene. Germline CDR1 reads SGHNT; CDR2 reads YENEEA. CDR3 loop: CASSRRGQGANEQFF. The CDR3 nucleotides are TGTGCCAGCAGCCGGAGGGGACAGGGCGCTAATGAGCAGTTCTTC.

The J gene is TRBJ2-7, the V gene TRBV7-6; no reliable D call. V was cut by 5 bases and J by 3 bases, with 14 bases left in between. The CDR3 extends over 14 amino acids. Germline CDR1 and CDR2: SGHVS and FNYEAQ. The CDR3 loop is CASSPRTSLYEQYF. In DNA, the CDR3 is TGTGCCAGCAGCCCACGGACCTCCCTCTACGAGCAGTACTTC.

CDR3 nucleotide sequence: TGTGCCAGCAGTTTAGGGAGACTAGGGGTTGAGCAGTTCTTC. It codes for CASSLGRLGVEQFF. The V and J genes are TRBV28 and TRBJ2-1; D may be TRBD2 (6 bases). The CDR3 sequence is 14 residues long. Germline V CDR1 and CDR2: MDHEN, SYDVKM. The V end lost 2 bases, the J end lost 9 bases, and 14 bases lay between the germline ends.

The V gene is TRBV5-4, the J gene TRBJ2-7; a possible D gene is TRBD2 (7 bases). The germline gives CDR1 SGHNT, CDR2 YYREEE (reference sequence). V lost 2 bases and J lost 1, with 22 bases in between. The CDR3 consists of 18 residues. As DNA, the CDR3 is TGTGCCAGCAGCTTAGGAGGGGGGCAGGGAGGGTCTTCCTACGAGCAGTACTTC. Protein product: CASSLGGGQGGSSYEQYF. The full variable domain, completed using reference TRBV5-4 and TRBJ2-7, is ETGVTQSPTHLIKTRGQQVTLRCSSQSGHNTVSWYQQALGQGPQFIFQYYREEENGRGNFPPRFSGLQFPNYSSELNVNALELDDSALYLCASSLGGGQGGSSYEQYFGPGTRLTVT.

This chain uses TRBV19 with TRBJ2-2; 8 nucleotides line up with TRBD1. There are 17 residues in the CDR3. CDR1 is LNHDA and CDR2 is SQIVND in the germline V gene (reference sequence). With 10 bases clipped from V and 3 bases from J, the junction kept 16 bases outside the gene matches. The CDR3 DNA follows: TGTGCCAACAAAGACAGGGGCGGGAATGTGGACACCGGGGAGCTGTTTTTT. It encodes CANKDRGGNVDTGELFF.

This sequence joins TRBV2 and TRBJ2-5; D unresolved. Germline CDR1 reads SNHLY; CDR2 reads FYNNEI. The CDR3 covers 13 residues. Trimming removed 4 bases at V and 4 bases at J, with 10 bases between. The CDR3 DNA follows: TGTGCCAGCAGTGGAACCCCGGGAGAGACCCAGTACTTC. Translating it yields CASSGTPGETQYF.

The chain has TRBV19 and TRBJ2-1; 8 positions agree with TRBD2. This CDR3 is built from 16 residues. Trimming took 3 bases from V and 2 from J; bases not matched to a gene: 6. The germline V gene has CDR1 LNHDA and CDR2 SQIVND (reference sequence). CDR3 in DNA: TGTGCCAGTAGTATCATATCCGGGAGGGCCTACAATGAGCAGTTCTTC. As protein: CASSIISGRAYNEQFF.

The chain links TRBV29-1 to TRBJ1-2; no clear D. CDR1 and CDR2 (germline): SQVTM, ANQGSEA. The V gene lost 6 bases and the J gene lost 5 bases, with 13 bases spanning the gap. The CDR3 length is 12 residues. CDR3 in amino acids: CSVLPGDYGYTF. For the CDR3, the DNA is TGCAGCGTCCTGCCGGGAGATTATGGCTACACCTTC.

This clone was seen a handful of times. V and J are TRBV20-1 and TRBJ2-5; D is unresolved. Germline assignment: CDR1 DFQATT and CDR2 SNEGSKA (reference sequence). V shed 0 bases and J shed 9 bases, with 5 bases lying between them. This CDR3 has 10 residues. As DNA, the CDR3 is TGCAGTGCTAGAGATGGGTCCCAGTACTTC. Translating gives CSARDGSQYF.

This clone was observed a handful of times. V usage is TRBV5-4 and J usage is TRBJ2-7; 10 nucleotides line up with TRBD1. There are 14 residues in the CDR3. With 4 bases clipped from V and 3 bases from J, the junction kept 4 bases outside the gene matches. Germline V gene lookup returns CDR1 SGHNT and CDR2 YYREEE (reference sequence). CDR3 in amino acids: CASSPGQGGYEQYF. The DNA for the CDR3 is TGTGCCAGCAGCCCCGGACAGGGGGGCTACGAGCAGTACTTC. The full variable domain, with the rest looked up from reference TRBV5-4 and TRBJ2-7, is ETGVTQSPTHLIKTRGQQVTLRCSSQSGHNTVSWYQQALGQGPQFIFQYYREEENGRGNFPPRFSGLQFPNYSSELNVNALELDDSALYLCASSPGQGGYEQYFGPGTRLTVT.

J is TRBJ2-5 and V is TRBV5-6; D remains ambiguous. V lost 2 bases and J 5 bases, leaving 4 bases between the germline ends. The CDR3 has 11 residues. From germline, CDR1 is SGHDT and CDR2 YYEEEE. CDR3 residues: CASSFGETQYF. The CDR3 DNA reads TGTGCCAGCAGCTTTGGGGAGACCCAGTACTTC.

This chain joins TRBV6-5 and TRBJ1-2; 11 bases are a match to TRBD1. CDR1 MNHEY and CDR2 SVGAGI come from the germline V gene. The CDR3 sequence is 15 residues long. Trimming at V came to 5 bases and at J to 6 bases, leaving 8 bases not matched to a gene. The CDR3 sequence is CASSTDRGQSHGYTF. CDR3 bases: TGTGCCAGCAGTACGGACAGGGGGCAGTCCCATGGCTACACCTTC.

The rearrangement uses TRBV7-9 and TRBJ2-1; the match to TRBD2 covers 9 bases. The CDR3 is 15 amino acids. V shed 5 bases, J shed 7 bases, and the junction held 9 bases outside the gene matches. Germline CDR1 is SEHNR and CDR2 is FQNEAQ (reference sequence). CDR3 region: CASSDLTSGGNEQFF. CDR3 coding DNA: TGTGCCAGCAGCGACCTGACTAGCGGTGGGAATGAGCAGTTCTTC.

The genes are TRBV7-8 and TRBJ2-1; D is undetermined. Germline V gene sequence: CDR1 SGHVS, CDR2 FQNEAQ. V was trimmed by 2 bases and J by 3 bases, leaving 11 bases between them. The CDR3 consists of 15 residues. The CDR3 here is CASSLSQAYYNEQFF. For the CDR3, the DNA is TGTGCCAGCAGCTTAAGCCAAGCTTACTACAATGAGCAGTTCTTC.

The chain is built from TRBV7-9 and TRBJ1-1; D is ambiguous. V lost 11 bases and J lost 6, with 16 bases in between. The germline gives CDR1 SEHNR, CDR2 FQNEAQ (reference sequence). The CDR3 extends over 12 amino acids. DNA for the CDR3: TGTGCCGGAACTGGCCAGGTCCCTGAAGCTTTCTTT. This codes for CAGTGQVPEAFF.

The rearrangement links TRBV9 to TRBJ2-1, with 13 bases lining up with TRBD2. J lost 0 bases, V lost 3 bases, and 18 bases had no gene match. This CDR3 is 22 amino acids long. Germline loops: CDR1 SGDLS, CDR2 YYNGEE. The chain's CDR3 is CASSAHWTSGRRSGSSYNEQFF. The CDR3, as DNA: TGTGCCAGCAGCGCCCACTGGACTAGCGGGAGACGATCTGGAAGCTCCTACAATGAGCAGTTCTTC.